These 6 T cell receptor beta chains were all obtained from the same sample, sequenced in a study of blood T cell repertoires in COVID-19 (dated by TCRdb to 2020 to 2022). Libraries were built with the immunoSEQ multiplex PCR assay. This is the immuneACCESS table as TCRdb keeps it, with only in-frame sequences that have V and J called. A part of the clones is gone; compared with another copy, unresolved V genes explain less than half, and the rest is unexplained. This sample gives approximately 150,000 clones in total; about four fifths of them show up just once. The ten largest clones add up to around 8.4% of the sample. Sequenced material: peripheral blood. These TCRs come from a human donor in a cohort sampled during active COVID-19.

V gene TRBV7-8 combines with J gene TRBJ1-6, with D uncertain. V was pared by 5 bases and J by 9 bases, with 8 bases between. Germline-derived CDR1 and CDR2 are SGHVS and FQNEAQ. The CDR3 consists of 12 residues. For the CDR3, the DNA is TGTGCCAGCAGCCGACTCGGTTCACCCCTCCACTTT. Amino acids: CASSRLGSPLHF.

The gene calls are TRBV7-9 and TRBJ1-1, with D maybe TRBD1 (6 bases). Germline CDR1 reads SEHNR; CDR2 reads FQNEAQ (reference sequence). The CDR3 is made up of 13 amino acids. V shed 5 bases and J shed 4 bases, with 11 bases lying between them. The CDR3, as DNA: TGTGCCAGCAGCCCCACAGGGACCACTGAAGCTTTCTTT. Its translation is CASSPTGTTEAFF. Full variable domain (rest looked up from reference TRBV7-9 and TRBJ1-1): DTGVSQNPRHKITKRGQNVTFRCDPISEHNRLYWYRQTLGQGPEFLTYFQNEAQLEKSRLLSDRFSAERPKGSFSTLEIQRTEQGDSAMYLCASSPTGTTEAFFGQGTRLTVV.

The V gene is TRBV12-5, the J gene TRBJ2-2; 13 positions match TRBD2. The CDR3 has 20 residues. Losses at the gene ends were 5 bases for V and 2 bases for J; bases not matched to a gene: 14. CDR1 is LGHNT, CDR2 FRNRAP, per germline. CDR3 DNA sequence: TGTGCTAGTGGTCCCCGGACTAGCGGGGGCCGCCGATTAAACACCGGGGAGCTGTTTTTT. Translated, it gives CASGPRTSGGRRLNTGELFF.

This clone was seen more than once but under ten times. The chain links TRBV19 to TRBJ2-6; D gene unclear. Trimming removed 2 bases from V and 3 bases from J, with 14 bases in between. The CDR3 contains 17 residues. Germline values: CDR1 LNHDA, CDR2 SQIVND (reference sequence). The CDR3 DNA reads as TGTGCCAGTAGTATACCCATCTCTGCAGTTGGGGCCAACGTCCTGACTTTC. Translated: CASSIPISAVGANVLTF.

This CDR3 reads CASSVEGAGGGTDTQYF. DNA for the CDR3: TGTGCCAGCAGCGTAGAGGGAGCGGGAGGAGGCACAGATACGCAGTATTTT. V gene TRBV9 combines with J gene TRBJ2-3, with 9 bases that match TRBD2. The CDR3 is made up of 17 amino acids. Looked up from germline, CDR1 is SGDLS and CDR2 is YYNGEE. V was clipped by 0 bases and J by 1 base; unmatched bases: 6.

The J gene is TRBJ2-1, the V gene TRBV6-2 or TRBV6-3, with a weak D call TRBD2 (6 bases). Germline V gene sequence: CDR1 MNHEY, CDR2 SVGEGT. This CDR3 comprises 18 residues. V lost 3 bases and J lost 5, with 23 bases in between. The CDR3 DNA sequence: TGTGCCAGCAGTTATCTACTAGCCCGAGCGGCCCTCCACAATGAGCAGTTCTTC. It codes for CASSYLLARAALHNEQFF.